The next 3 T cell receptor beta chains were all read from a single sample in a study of blood T cells in healthy people across ages. Combining a sample-barcoded 5' primer with a J-beta primer mix, a second PCR ran for about 7 to 11 cycles. TCRdb fed the 5' RACE reads into MiXCR, producing one record per CDR3 protein. Among about 1.5 million distinct CDR3 sequences listed, roughly 43% were seen once. The sequenced sample consisted of blood. These receptors all stem from a woman under 30 in good health.

This clonotype was counted only a few times. V usage is TRBV7-8 and J usage is TRBJ2-7; 7 positions agree with TRBD1. The CDR3 contains 15 residues. V gave up 4 bases and J gave up 0 bases; unmatched junction bases: 6. Germline V gene sequence: CDR1 SGHVS, CDR2 FQNEAQ. CDR3 nucleotide sequence: TGTGCCAGCAGCTCGCAGGGGGTTAGCTCCTACGAGCAGTACTTC. Amino acids: CASSSQGVSSYEQYF.

This clonotype showed up just a few times. This chain links TRBV4-3 with TRBJ2-7; 8 bases agree with TRBD1. Germline assignment: CDR1 LGHNA and CDR2 YSLEER. The CDR3 totals 18 residues. V was clipped by 0 bases and J by 0 bases; unmatched bases: 10. CDR3 nucleotides: TGCGCCAGCAGCCAAGATCTTGGGGGACAGGCGATCTCCTACGAGCAGTACTTC. It specifies CASSQDLGGQAISYEQYF.

The chain joins TRBV2 to TRBJ1-5; 7 positions match TRBD1. Germline V gene data show CDR1 as SNHLY and CDR2 as FYNNEI. With 5 bases clipped from V and 5 bases from J, the junction kept 6 bases outside the gene matches. The CDR3 has 14 residues. The CDR3 reads CASSPQGIDQPQHF. The CDR3 DNA reads TGTGCCAGCAGTCCACAGGGGATTGATCAGCCCCAGCATTTT.